This TCR beta chain was sequenced for a study of identical twins. Study findings and constraints: Out-of-frame alpha sequences shared by twins showed excess low generation probability. The study reached conclusions through statistical analysis that was cross-sectional, not following the same donors.

The CDR3 is 13 residues long. Germline CDR1 is KGHDR and CDR2 is SFDVKD. Trimming stripped 6 bases from V and 3 bases from J, with 10 bases between. TCRdb reprocessed the 5' RACE reads with MiXCR, giving one entry per CDR3 protein. The data contain 1.5 million to 2 million distinct CDR3 sequences, under 35% of them singletons. With respect to this clonotype: Antigen: not known.

Sequenced input: cord blood. The source is a newborn girl in good health. The chain links TRBV24-1 to TRBJ2-5, with a tentative D call TRBD1 (6 bases). CDR3 in DNA: TGTGCCACCAGTCCTTCAGGGGAAGAGACCCAGTACTTC. Translating it yields CATSPSGEETQYF.